The clone carrying this TCR beta chain has a count of ten or more. Its target is unknown. This sample was included in a study of CD8 T cells in ankylosing spondylitis. Notes on the study in general: In ankylosing spondylitis blood, a motif of seven to nine highly homologous TCR beta variants appeared characteristic.

V lost 1 base, J lost 0 bases, and 6 bases stayed unmatched. This CDR3 region has 17 residues. Via MiXCR, TCRdb re-called the 5' RACE reads, giving one row per CDR3 protein. The profile shows about 540,000 distinct CDR3 sequences, about 13% of them singletons. Sequenced input: blood, either unsorted or a sorted T cell fraction (not recorded which). The clonotype comes from a male donor with ankylosing spondylitis. This sequence joins TRBV12-3 or TRBV12-4 and TRBJ2-5; TRBD2 matches at 9 bases. For the CDR3, the DNA is TGTGCCAGCAGTTTAGGCCTAGCGGGACCATACCAAGAGACCCAGTACTTC. It translates to CASSLGLAGPYQETQYF.